The T cell receptor beta chain described here comes from a study of cytomegalovirus exposure and HLA in healthy donors. Amplification used 60 Vbeta primers and 13 Jbeta primers. How the authors handled the data: In a later analysis, about 9.9 million of tens of millions of unique beta chains occurred in at least two donors. The data were produced by immunoSEQ multiplex PCR, yet TCRdb's version contains in-frame clones alone and is incomplete. V and J calls plus clone size are reproduced from that table; the DNA served to infer D and trimming. The sample lists 75,000 to 95,000 clones, over 65% seen once, with 2.5% to 4% in the top ten. CDR1 and CDR2 (germline): SGHTA, FQGNSA. The CDR3 totals 15 residues. V lost 1 base to trimming and J lost 6 bases; unmatched junction nucleotides: 7. This clone was picked up a small number of times. The antigen is unknown. Overall study results and limits: Some TCR beta chains (about 180 of them) were listed as cytomegalovirus-associated. Reportedly, HLA-A and HLA-B alleles of most subjects were accurately predicted from TCR beta. It was only CMV serostatus that was available as immune exposure information.

Material for sequencing was PBMCs. This chain connects TRBV7-2 to TRBJ1-2, with TRBD1 identical over 8 bases. The TCR comes from a man aged 45-60 years in good health and CMV-seronegative. The chain's CDR3 is CASSLEPGGRNGYTF. CDR3 nucleotide sequence: TGTGCCAGCAGCTTAGAACCAGGGGGCAGGAATGGCTACACCTTC.